The clone carrying this TCR beta chain has a handful of counts. Its antigen is undetermined. Germline assignment: CDR1 SGHTA and CDR2 FQGNSA. V gave up 4 bases and J gave up 2 bases; unmatched junction bases: 6. This CDR3 is built from 15 residues. The data stem from a study of read filtering for tumor transcriptome and immune sequencing. Study information: By R-ISS, stages I, II and III held around 8, 15 and 7 patients. Per sample, TCR-region reads ranged about 4 to 11 million by IR-seq, about 75 to 1273 by RNA-seq. The study, taken as a whole, reports: Dropping single-read clonotypes raised IR-seq and RNA-seq shared-clonotype correlation.

This library used roughly 370 ng RNA and molecular barcoded adaptors spanning alpha/delta and beta/gamma chains. A single record per CDR3 protein comes from TCRdb applying MiXCR to the reads. Among 60,000 or so distinct CDR3 sequences listed, roughly 19% were seen once. The gene calls are TRBV7-2 and TRBJ1-2, with 8 bases matching TRBD1. The sequence was collected from a donor aged 40 or over with multiple myeloma. Sequencing was performed on a population of CD138-negative cells sorted from bone marrow. As DNA, the CDR3 is TGTGCCAGCAGCTCTACAGGGGGGCCAAACTATGGCTACACCTTC. Residues: CASSSTGGPNYGYTF.